The 11 T cell receptor beta chains below come from one sample, sequenced in a study of cytomegalovirus exposure and HLA in healthy donors. With 60 Vbeta and 13 Jbeta primers, the PCR was carried out. TCRdb's table, derived via immunoSEQ multiplex PCR, lists solely in-frame clones and lacks some. Counted here are roughly 200,000 clones, 70% to 90% occurring once; the ten biggest clones make up about 3%. The sample taken for sequencing was PBMCs. The origin of the receptors is a man aged 30-40 years in good health and CMV-seronegative.

The chain carries TRBV4-1 and TRBJ2-2; possible D gene TRBD1, 5 bases. Germline V gives CDR1 MGHRA, CDR2 YSYEKL. The CDR3 runs 15 residues. V shed 1 base and J shed 4 bases, with 10 bases lying between them. In nucleotides, the CDR3 is TGCGCCAGCAGCCAAGGATCAACAGGCACCGGGGAGCTGTTTTTT. The encoded protein is CASSQGSTGTGELFF.

This chain connects TRBV10-3 to TRBJ1-4; D is possibly TRBD1 (5 bases). With 2 bases removed from V and 5 bases from J, the gap between germline ends came to 15 bases. This CDR3 region has 16 residues. Germline V gene sequence: CDR1 ENHRY, CDR2 SYGVKD. The CDR3 coding sequence is TGTGCCATCAGTGAGGCCAGGGTCACCCCAAATGAAAAACTGTTTTTT. It encodes CAISEARVTPNEKLFF.

V usage is TRBV5-1 and J usage is TRBJ2-7, with TRBD1 identical over 11 bases. Germline V gene data show CDR1 as SGHRS and CDR2 as YFSETQ. The CDR3 is 15 amino acids. Trimming at V came to 3 bases and at J to 4 bases, leaving 6 bases not matched to a gene. The CDR3 DNA reads as TGCGCCAGCAGCTGGACAGGGGGCAATGCTTACGAGCAGTACTTC. Amino acids: CASSWTGGNAYEQYF. The variable domain in full, completed from reference TRBV5-1 and TRBJ2-7, reads KAGVTQTPRYLIKTRGQQVTLSCSPISGHRSVSWYQQTPGQGLQFLFEYFSETQRNKGNFPGRFSGRQFSNSRSEMNVSTLELGDSALYLCASSWTGGNAYEQYFGPGTRLTVT.

This clone has a single count. The CDR3 region has the DNA TGTGCCACCCCAGGCGACGCGGCCAAAAACATTCAGTACTTC. Residues: CATPGDAAKNIQYF. The chain uses TRBV25-1 and TRBJ2-4, with D hard to call. CDR3 size: 14 residues. The V end lost 10 bases, the J end lost 1 base, and 14 bases lay between the germline ends. Germline assignment: CDR1 MGHDK and CDR2 SYGVNS.

The rearrangement joins TRBV11-2 to TRBJ2-3; 9 bases fit TRBD2. Germline values: CDR1 SGHAT, CDR2 FQNNGV. V trimming: 2 bases; J trimming: 7 bases; junction bases outside the gene matches: 10. The CDR3 spans 16 residues. CDR3 sequence reads: CASSLSAPAGGYTQYF. CDR3 bases: TGTGCCAGCAGCTTATCCGCTCCAGCGGGGGGATATACGCAGTATTTT.

This chain uses TRBV2 with TRBJ2-5; D gene uncertain. Per the germline V gene, CDR1 is SNHLY and CDR2 is FYNNEI. The germline V and J ends were trimmed by 4 bases and 5 bases, with 11 bases remaining between them. The length of the CDR3 is 13 residues. Written as DNA, the CDR3 is TGTGCCAGCAGTGGAGAGTATCGGGAGACCCAGTACTTC. This encodes CASSGEYRETQYF.

The chain joins TRBV4-1 to TRBJ1-1, with D unresolved. V dropped 8 bases and J dropped 3 bases, with 22 bases sitting between them. Germline V gene lookup returns CDR1 MGHRA and CDR2 YSYEKL. This CDR3 is 16 amino acids long. The CDR3 reads CASGSPGRRKDTEAFF. CDR3 sequence (DNA): TGCGCCAGCGGCTCCCCGGGAAGGAGGAAGGACACTGAAGCTTTCTTT.

The chain links TRBV19 to TRBJ2-1, with 11 bases matching TRBD2. Germline loops: CDR1 LNHDA, CDR2 SQIVND (reference sequence). The CDR3 runs to 16 residues. V was pared by 5 bases and J by 10 bases, with 13 bases of the junction left unmatched. The CDR3 loop reads CASSGFRLAGRNEQFF. CDR3 sequence (DNA): TGTGCCAGTAGTGGATTTCGACTAGCGGGGAGAAACGAGCAGTTCTTC.

J is TRBJ1-4 and V is TRBV6-1; D is unclear. Germline CDR1 is MNHNS and CDR2 is SASEGT. CDR3 length: 14 residues. V lost 6 bases to trimming and J lost 2 bases, with 10 bases between them. The CDR3, as DNA: TGTGCCAGCAGGTTAACGGGGACTAATGAAAAACTGTTTTTT. Translating gives CASRLTGTNEKLFF.

V is TRBV2 and J is TRBJ2-7; 9 nucleotides agree with TRBD1. From germline, CDR1 is SNHLY and CDR2 FYNNEI. J gave up 6 bases and V 6 bases, and 9 bases lay outside the gene matches. This CDR3 is 14 amino acids long. CDR3: CASRPGTGSGEQYF. The CDR3 nucleotides read TGTGCCAGCAGGCCTGGGACAGGGTCGGGCGAGCAGTACTTC.

A few counts support this clone. The rearrangement joins TRBV11-2 to TRBJ1-4; 8 bases align to TRBD1. V lost 2 bases to trimming and J lost 8 bases; unmatched junction nucleotides: 7. The CDR3 contains 15 residues. CDR1 and CDR2 from the germline V gene are SGHAT and FQNNGV. DNA for the CDR3: TGTGCCAGCAGCTTATCAGGGGGCGAATACGAAAAACTGTTTTTT. Translated: CASSLSGGEYEKLFF.